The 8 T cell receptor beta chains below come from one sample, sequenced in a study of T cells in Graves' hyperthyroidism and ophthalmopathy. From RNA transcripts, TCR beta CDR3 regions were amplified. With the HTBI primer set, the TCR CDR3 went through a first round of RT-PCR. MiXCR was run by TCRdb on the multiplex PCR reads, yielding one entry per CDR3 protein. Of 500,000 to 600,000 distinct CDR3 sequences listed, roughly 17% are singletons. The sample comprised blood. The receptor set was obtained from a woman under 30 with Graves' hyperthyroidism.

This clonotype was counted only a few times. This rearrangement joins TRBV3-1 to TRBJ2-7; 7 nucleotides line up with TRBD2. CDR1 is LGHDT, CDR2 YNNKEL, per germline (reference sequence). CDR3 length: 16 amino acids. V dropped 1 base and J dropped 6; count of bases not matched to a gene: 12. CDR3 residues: CASSQGMPSGGFEQYF. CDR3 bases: TGTGCCAGCAGCCAAGGTATGCCTAGCGGTGGTTTCGAGCAGTACTTC.

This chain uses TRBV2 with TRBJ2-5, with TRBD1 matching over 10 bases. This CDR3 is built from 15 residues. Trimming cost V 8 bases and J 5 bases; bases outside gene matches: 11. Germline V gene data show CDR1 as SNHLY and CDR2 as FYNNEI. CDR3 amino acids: CASALTGGEGETQYF. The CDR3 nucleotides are TGTGCCAGCGCCCTGACAGGGGGCGAAGGGGAGACCCAGTACTTC. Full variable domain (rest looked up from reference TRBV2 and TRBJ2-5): EPEVTQTPSHQVTQMGQEVILRCVPISNHLYFYWYRQILGQKVEFLVSFYNNEISEKSEIFDDQFSVERPDGSNFTLKIRSTKLEDSAMYFCASALTGGEGETQYFGPGTRLLVL.

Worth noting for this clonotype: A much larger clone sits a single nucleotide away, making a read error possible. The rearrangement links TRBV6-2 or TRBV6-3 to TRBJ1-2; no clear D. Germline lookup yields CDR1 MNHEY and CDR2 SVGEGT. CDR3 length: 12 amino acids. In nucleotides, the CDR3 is TGTGTCAGCAGTCGCGCTGGCTATGGCTACACCTTC. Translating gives CVSSRAGYGYTF.

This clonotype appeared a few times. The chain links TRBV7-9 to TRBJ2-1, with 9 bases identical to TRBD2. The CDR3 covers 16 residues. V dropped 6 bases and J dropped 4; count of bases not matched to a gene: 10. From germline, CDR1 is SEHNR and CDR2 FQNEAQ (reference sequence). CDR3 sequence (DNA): TGTGCCAGCAGGCCTCCCCCTAGCGGGGTATACAATGAGCAGTTCTTC. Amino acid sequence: CASRPPPSGVYNEQFF.

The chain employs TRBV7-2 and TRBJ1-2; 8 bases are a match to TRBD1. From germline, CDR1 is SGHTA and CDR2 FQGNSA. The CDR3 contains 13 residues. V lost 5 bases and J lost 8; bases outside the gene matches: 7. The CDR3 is CASSPRDRTGYTF. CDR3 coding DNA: TGTGCCAGCAGCCCCCGGGACAGGACCGGCTACACCTTC.

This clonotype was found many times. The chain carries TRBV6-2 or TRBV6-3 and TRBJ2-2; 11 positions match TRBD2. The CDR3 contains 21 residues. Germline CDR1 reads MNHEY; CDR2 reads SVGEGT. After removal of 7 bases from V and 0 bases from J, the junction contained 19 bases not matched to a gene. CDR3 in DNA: TGTGCCAGCAACTCCTGGGCCTCGGGACTAGCGGATATCGCGAACACCGGGGAGCTGTTTTTT. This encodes CASNSWASGLADIANTGELFF.

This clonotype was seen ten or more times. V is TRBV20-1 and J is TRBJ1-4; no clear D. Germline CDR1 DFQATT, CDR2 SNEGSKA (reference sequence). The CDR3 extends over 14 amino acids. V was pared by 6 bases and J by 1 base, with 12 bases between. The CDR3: CSAPSRGTNEKLFF. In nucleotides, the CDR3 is TGCAGTGCCCCCAGCCGGGGAACTAATGAAAAACTGTTTTTT.

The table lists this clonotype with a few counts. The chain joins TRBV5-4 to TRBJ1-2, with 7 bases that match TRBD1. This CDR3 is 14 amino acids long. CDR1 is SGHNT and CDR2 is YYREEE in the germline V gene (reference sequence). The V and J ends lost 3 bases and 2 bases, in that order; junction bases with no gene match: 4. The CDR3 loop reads CASSSGQTNYGYTF. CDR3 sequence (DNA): TGTGCCAGCAGCTCGGGACAGACAAACTATGGCTACACCTTC.